This TCR beta chain was identified in a study of CD8+ T cells in alopecia areata. Study-wide background: Twice a day, 5 to 10 mg of oral tofacitinib was administered to treated patients. Patients in the study were on tofacitinib for 6 to 18 months, then off it for 6 months.

CDR3 length: 11 amino acids. Germline loops: CDR1 GTSNPN, CDR2 SVGIG (reference sequence). V lost 5 bases and J lost 6; bases outside the gene matches: 3. Extracted RNA was reverse transcribed into cDNA, the sequencing template. Assay: immunoSEQ multiplex PCR; the TCRdb copy retains only in-frame clones and omits some. The table has 150,000 or so clones, around 87% seen once. The sequence derives from a human donor with alopecia areata. Sequences were derived from CD8+ T cells sorted from blood, sampled at week 0. The chain has TRBV30 and TRBJ2-7, with 8 bases that match TRBD1. CDR3 coding DNA: TGTGCCTGGGGACAGGGTGGCGAGCAGTACTTC. This translates into CAWGQGGEQYF.